The subject of this entry is one T cell receptor beta chain. Its target is unknown. The CDR3 runs 19 residues. The RNA usage for each TCR library was 3500 ng of total RNA. TCRdb reprocessed the 5' RACE reads; each CDR3 protein has one entry and no DNA is given. This table holds 110,000 to 150,000 distinct CDR3 sequences. The source of the sample is a study of monozygotic twins with inflammatory bowel disease. Notes on the study in general: Possibly reflecting limited power, no difference in repertoire similarity was found between concordant and discordant twins.

The chain recombines TRBV12-3 or TRBV12-4 with TRBJ2-2; the TCRdb call, TRBD2, lacks DNA for checking. The clonotype originates from a human donor with ulcerative colitis or Crohn's disease, or a healthy co-twin of an affected twin (not recorded which). Sample: blood. CDR3 amino acids: CASSLIALAGEQDTGELFF.